The clone carrying this TCR beta chain was recorded a few times. TCRdb's copy holds only in-frame clones and misses some; the assay was immunoSEQ multiplex PCR. The sample has approximately 180,000 clones; approximately 73% are singletons. The sample comes from a study of blood T cell repertoires in COVID-19. About the research overall: Sites in the United States, Italy and Spain provided acute and convalescent COVID-19 samples. Sources were T cells, B-cell-depleted T cells, or PBMCs; the material itself was cDNA or gDNA.

Participant-reported clinical history was the basis for cohort assignment. Specimen: PBMCs or T cells enriched from blood (not recorded which). The origin of this receptor is a woman between 45 and 65 years old with acute COVID-19.

The CDR3 sequence is CSVHRGRYGYTF. CDR3 DNA: TGCAGCGTTCACAGGGGAAGGTATGGCTACACCTTC. The chain carries TRBV29-1 and TRBJ1-2; TRBD1 matches 7 bases. From germline, CDR1 is SQVTM and CDR2 ANQGSEA. The CDR3 runs 12 residues. The trim removed 5 bases at V and 5 bases at J, leaving 5 bases unmatched.